This TCR beta chain was recorded in a study of T cells in localized non-small cell lung cancer. Study results and caveats: A raised T cell density in blood coincided with lengthier overall survival. Median detection of top 100 tumor clones in adjacent lung was approximately 50 clones.

TCRdb's copy holds only in-frame clones and misses some; the assay was immunoSEQ multiplex PCR. The data show about 3,500 clones, 25% seen once. Germline CDR1 and CDR2: SGHNT and YENEEA. The CDR3 covers 15 residues. The trim removed 2 bases at V and 4 bases at J, leaving 7 bases unmatched. This clone has a count of ten or more. Antigen unknown. This receptor was identified in a woman aged 35-75 years with stage I lung adenocarcinoma. The sample was lung tumor tissue, taken before any cancer treatment. The gene calls are TRBV11-3 and TRBJ1-1, with 7 bases matching TRBD1. CDR3 in amino acids: CASSLNRGVGTEAFF. DNA of the CDR3: TGTGCCAGCAGCTTAAACAGGGGCGTCGGCACTGAAGCTTTCTTT.